This record looks at one T cell receptor beta chain sequence and its context. Its specificity is unknown. Only in-frame clones appear in the TCRdb table, and some are missing; sequencing was by immunoSEQ multiplex PCR. This sample has hundreds of thousands of clones; roughly 89% occur once, and the top ten carry roughly 2.5%. The data stem from a study of Ad26.COV2.S vaccination and SARS-CoV-2 variants. Study summary: Donor was in the COV1001 Ad26.COV2.S trial arm. Ad26.COV2.S shots went into the muscle once or twice, 56 days apart.

Treatment defined: 15 to 20 received Ad26.COV2.S at low or high dose, single or two shots; about five received placebo; per-sample allocation not given. Day 63 after the first vaccine or placebo injection was the time point for sampling. Built on an Ad26 vector, the vaccine expressed Wuhan-strain SARS-CoV-2 spike. General study points: Analyses that measured TCR breadth and depth may have underestimated total T cell responses.

The CDR3 totals 21 residues. Germline assignment: CDR1 SEHNR and CDR2 FQNEAQ (reference sequence). V shed 7 bases and J 0 bases; nucleotides not matched to a gene: 18. The sequence was collected from a person aged 18-60 years who received the Ad26.COV2.S COVID-19 vaccine or a placebo. This specimen consisted of peripheral blood, obtained in a trial of Ad26.COV2.S vaccine versus placebo. The chain carries TRBV7-9 and TRBJ2-1; TRBD2 matches at 13 bases. CDR3 coding DNA: TGTGCCAGCACCCCCGGGGCCCCCGTGACTAGCGGGGGGTCCTCCTACAATGAGCAGTTCTTC. Translating gives CASTPGAPVTSGGSSYNEQFF.